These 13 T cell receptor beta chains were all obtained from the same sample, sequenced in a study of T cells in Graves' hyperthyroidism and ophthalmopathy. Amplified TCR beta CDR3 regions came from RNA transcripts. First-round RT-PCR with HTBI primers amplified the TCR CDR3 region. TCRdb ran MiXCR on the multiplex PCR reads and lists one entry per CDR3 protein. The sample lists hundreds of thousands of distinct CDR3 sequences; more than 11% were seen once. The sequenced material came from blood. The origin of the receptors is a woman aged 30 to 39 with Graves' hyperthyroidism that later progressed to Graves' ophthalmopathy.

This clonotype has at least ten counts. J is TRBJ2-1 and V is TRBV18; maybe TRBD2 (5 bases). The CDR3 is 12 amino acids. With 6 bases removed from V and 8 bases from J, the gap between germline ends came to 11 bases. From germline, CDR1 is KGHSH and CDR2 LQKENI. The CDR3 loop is CASSLTGDEQFF. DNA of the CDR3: TGTGCCAGCTCCCTCACCGGGGATGAGCAGTTCTTC. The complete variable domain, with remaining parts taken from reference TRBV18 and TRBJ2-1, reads NAGVMQNPRHLVRRRGQEARLRCSPMKGHSHVYWYRQLPEEGLKFMVYLQKENIIDESGMPKERFSAEFPKEGPSILRIQQVVRGDSAAYFCASSLTGDEQFFGPGTRLTVL.

CDR3: CASKFLGPTNEKLFF. The CDR3, as DNA: TGTGCCAGTAAATTCCTGGGGCCAACTAATGAAAAACTGTTTTTT. The J gene is TRBJ1-4, the V gene TRBV19; possibly TRBD1 for D (5 bases). This CDR3 is 15 amino acids long. Germline V gene data show CDR1 as LNHDA and CDR2 as SQIVND (reference sequence). V lost 7 bases to trimming and J lost 0 bases, with 12 bases between them.

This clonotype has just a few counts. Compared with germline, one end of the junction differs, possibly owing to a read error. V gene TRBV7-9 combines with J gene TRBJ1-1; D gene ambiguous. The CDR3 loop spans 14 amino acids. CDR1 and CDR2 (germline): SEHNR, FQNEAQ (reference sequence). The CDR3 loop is CASTLSLGNTEAFF. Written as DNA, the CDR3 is TGTGCCAGCACCTTAAGTCTGGGGAACACTGAAGCTTTCTTT.

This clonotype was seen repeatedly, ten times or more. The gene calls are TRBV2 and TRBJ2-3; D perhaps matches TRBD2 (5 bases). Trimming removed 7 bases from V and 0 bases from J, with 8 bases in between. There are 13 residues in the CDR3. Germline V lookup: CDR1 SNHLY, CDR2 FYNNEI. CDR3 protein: CASKTGSTDTQYF. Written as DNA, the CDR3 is TGTGCCAGCAAAACGGGAAGCACAGATACGCAGTATTTT. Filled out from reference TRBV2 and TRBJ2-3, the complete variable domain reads EPEVTQTPSHQVTQMGQEVILRCVPISNHLYFYWYRQILGQKVEFLVSFYNNEISEKSEIFDDQFSVERPDGSNFTLKIRSTKLEDSAMYFCASKTGSTDTQYFGPGTRLTVL.

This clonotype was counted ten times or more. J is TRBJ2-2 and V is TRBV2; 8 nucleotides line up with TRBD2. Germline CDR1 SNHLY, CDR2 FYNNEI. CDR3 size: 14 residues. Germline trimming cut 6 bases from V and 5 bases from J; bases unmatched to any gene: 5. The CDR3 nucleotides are TGTGCCAGCAGGCCGGGACTAGAAACCGGGGAGCTGTTTTTT. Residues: CASRPGLETGELFF.

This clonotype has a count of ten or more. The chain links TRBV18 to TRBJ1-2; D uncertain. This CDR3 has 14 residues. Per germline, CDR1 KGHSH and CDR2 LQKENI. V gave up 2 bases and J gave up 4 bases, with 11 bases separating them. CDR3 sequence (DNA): TGTGCCAGCTCACCAAGCGGCCAGTTCTATGGCTACACCTTC. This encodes CASSPSGQFYGYTF.

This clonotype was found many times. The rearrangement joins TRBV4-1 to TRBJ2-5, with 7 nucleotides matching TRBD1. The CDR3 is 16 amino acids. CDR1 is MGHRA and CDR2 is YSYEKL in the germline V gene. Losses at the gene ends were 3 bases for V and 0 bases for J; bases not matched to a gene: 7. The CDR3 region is CASSQIGGQHQETQYF. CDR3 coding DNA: TGCGCCAGCAGCCAGATTGGGGGACAGCACCAAGAGACCCAGTACTTC.

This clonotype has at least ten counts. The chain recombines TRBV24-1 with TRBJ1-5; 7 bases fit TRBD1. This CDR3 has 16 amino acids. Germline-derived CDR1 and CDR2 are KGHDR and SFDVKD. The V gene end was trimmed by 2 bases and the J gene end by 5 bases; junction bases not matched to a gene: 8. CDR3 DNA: TGTGCCACCAGTGATTCCTGGGACAGTAAGGATCAGCCCCAGCATTTT. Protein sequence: CATSDSWDSKDQPQHF.

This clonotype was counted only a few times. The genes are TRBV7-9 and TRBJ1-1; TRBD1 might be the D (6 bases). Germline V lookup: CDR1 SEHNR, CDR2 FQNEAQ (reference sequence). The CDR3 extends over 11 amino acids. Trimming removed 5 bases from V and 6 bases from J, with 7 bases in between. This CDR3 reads CASSGTPEAFF. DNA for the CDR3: TGTGCCAGCAGCGGGACACCTGAAGCTTTCTTT. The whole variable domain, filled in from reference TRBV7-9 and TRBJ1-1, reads DTGVSQNPRHKITKRGQNVTFRCDPISEHNRLYWYRQTLGQGPEFLTYFQNEAQLEKSRLLSDRFSAERPKGSFSTLEIQRTEQGDSAMYLCASSGTPEAFFGQGTRLTVV.

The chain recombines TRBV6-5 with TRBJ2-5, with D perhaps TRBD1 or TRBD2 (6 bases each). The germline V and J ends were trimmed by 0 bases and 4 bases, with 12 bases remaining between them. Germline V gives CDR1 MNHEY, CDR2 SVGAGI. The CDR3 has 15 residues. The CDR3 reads CASSYSKGGLETQYF. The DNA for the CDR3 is TGTGCCAGCAGTTACTCTAAAGGGGGGTTAGAGACCCAGTACTTC.

CDR3 in amino acids: CASSQGSMNTEAFF. As DNA, the CDR3 is TGTGCCAGCAGCCAAGGGAGTATGAACACTGAAGCTTTCTTT. The chain is built from TRBV11-3 and TRBJ1-1; D is undetermined. Trimming stripped 5 bases from V and 0 bases from J, with 10 bases between. CDR1 and CDR2 from the germline V gene are SGHNT and YENEEA. This CDR3 contains 14 residues.

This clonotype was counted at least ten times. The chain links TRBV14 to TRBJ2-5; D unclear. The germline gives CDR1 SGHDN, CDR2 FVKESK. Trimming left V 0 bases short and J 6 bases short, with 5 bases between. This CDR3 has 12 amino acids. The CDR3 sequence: CASSQEPKTQYF. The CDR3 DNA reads TGTGCCAGCAGCCAAGAACCGAAGACCCAGTACTTC. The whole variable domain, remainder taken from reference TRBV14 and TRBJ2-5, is EAGVTQFPSHSVIEKGQTVTLRCDPISGHDNLYWYRRVMGKEIKFLLHFVKESKQDESGMPNNRFLAERTGGTYSTLKVQPAELEDSGVYFCASSQEPKTQYFGPGTRLLVL.

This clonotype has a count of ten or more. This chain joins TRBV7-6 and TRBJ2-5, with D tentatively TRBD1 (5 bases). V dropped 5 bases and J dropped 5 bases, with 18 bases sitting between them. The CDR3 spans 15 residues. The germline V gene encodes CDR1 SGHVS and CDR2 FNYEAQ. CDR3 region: CASSASPTGFETQYF. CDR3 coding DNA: TGTGCCAGCAGCGCTTCACCAACAGGATTTGAGACCCAGTACTTC.